The rows below give T cell receptor beta chains drawn from one sample of a study of T cells in Graves' hyperthyroidism and ophthalmopathy. TCRdb used MiXCR to reprocess the multiplex PCR reads, holding one entry per CDR3 protein. The sample includes about 350,000 distinct CDR3 sequences, more than 11% of them seen just once. Material: blood. These receptors were taken from a woman under 40 with Graves' hyperthyroidism. Both conserved end residues are part of each CDR3. D genes are given only for firm matches. Not every row has a clone size; where given, it reads once, few, many or a size class.

j_call: TRBJ1-2
d_call: -
v_call: TRBV7-9
clone_size: many
cdr3_nt: TGTGCCAGCAGTCCTAGGGAAGGAGCTTATGGCTACACCTTC
cdr3_aa: CASSPREGAYGYTF

j_call: TRBJ2-4
d_call: TRBD1
v_call: TRBV11-2
clone_size: many
cdr3_nt: TGTGCCAGCAGCTCCAGGACAGGGGTGGGTGACATTCAGTACTTC
cdr3_aa: CASSSRTGVGDIQYF

j_call: TRBJ2-5
d_call: -
v_call: TRBV29-1
clone_size: many
cdr3_nt: TGCAGCGTTGATGGGGTGCTGGAGACCCAGTACTTC
cdr3_aa: CSVDGVLETQYF

j_call: TRBJ1-2
d_call: TRBD1
v_call: TRBV2
clone_size: many
cdr3_nt: TGTGCCAGCAGAGGGACAGAGCTTTATGGCTACACCTTC
cdr3_aa: CASRGTELYGYTF

j_call: TRBJ2-2
d_call: -
v_call: TRBV3-1
clone_size: -
cdr3_nt: TGTGCCAGCAGCCAAGGCAGCGCGAACACCGGGGAGCTGTTTTTT
cdr3_aa: CASSQGSANTGELFF

j_call: TRBJ1-5
d_call: -
v_call: TRBV20-1
clone_size: -
cdr3_nt: TGCAGTGCGCGTCCGGGGGGGCAGCCCCAGCATTTT
cdr3_aa: CSARPGGQPQHF

j_call: TRBJ2-1
d_call: -
v_call: TRBV20-1
clone_size: many
cdr3_nt: TGCAGTGCTAGAGACCCCGGAGGGAGCGGGAATGAGCAGTTCTTC
cdr3_aa: CSARDPGGSGNEQFF

j_call: TRBJ2-7
d_call: TRBD1
v_call: TRBV19
clone_size: many
cdr3_nt: TGTGCCAGTAGTACCGCTCGGACAGGGGGCATTTACGAGCAGTACTTC
cdr3_aa: CASSTARTGGIYEQYF

j_call: TRBJ1-2
d_call: TRBD1
v_call: TRBV27
clone_size: many
cdr3_nt: TGTGCCAGCAGCACTAGAGGAGGGGGGACAGATTATGGCTACACCTTC
cdr3_aa: CASSTRGGGTDYGYTF

j_call: TRBJ1-3
d_call: -
v_call: TRBV3-1
clone_size: -
cdr3_nt: TGTGCCAGCAGCACCTACCGTGGGGGGCCTGGAAACACCATATATTTT
cdr3_aa: CASSTYRGGPGNTIYF

j_call: TRBJ2-7
d_call: TRBD1
v_call: TRBV29-1
clone_size: once
cdr3_nt: TGCAGCGTTAACAGGGGGAGCTCCTACGAGCAGTACTTC
cdr3_aa: CSVNRGSSYEQYF

j_call: TRBJ2-7
d_call: TRBD2
v_call: TRBV7-9
clone_size: few
cdr3_nt: TGTGCCAGCAGCTTAGCAACTAGCGCTGACTACGAGCAGTACTTC
cdr3_aa: CASSLATSADYEQYF

j_call: TRBJ2-7
d_call: TRBD2
v_call: TRBV13
clone_size: -
cdr3_nt: TGTGCCAGCAGCTTCCGAAACCCGGGAGGACGGGAGAGCTACGAGCAGTACTTC
cdr3_aa: CASSFRNPGGRESYEQYF

j_call: TRBJ2-3
d_call: -
v_call: TRBV28
clone_size: many
cdr3_nt: TGTGCCAGCAGTTTATCGGCCACCCGTGCGACGGATACGCAGTATTTT
cdr3_aa: CASSLSATRATDTQYF

j_call: TRBJ2-7
d_call: TRBD2
v_call: TRBV20-1
clone_size: -
cdr3_nt: TGCAGTGCTAGCGTCTCGGGAGGGCACGAGCAGTACTTC
cdr3_aa: CSASVSGGHEQYF

j_call: TRBJ1-2
d_call: TRBD1
v_call: TRBV28
clone_size: many
cdr3_nt: TGTGCCAGCAGAACAGGGGGGGATGGCTACACCTTC
cdr3_aa: CASRTGGDGYTF

j_call: TRBJ2-7
d_call: -
v_call: TRBV4-1
clone_size: -
cdr3_nt: TGCGCCAGCAGCCAGCTGAGGGGGGGAGCTTCCTACGAGCAGTACTTC
cdr3_aa: CASSQLRGGASYEQYF

j_call: TRBJ1-2
d_call: -
v_call: TRBV3-1
clone_size: -
cdr3_nt: TGTGCCAGCACCGGGGGTACTACAGAGGCGATTCGGGGCTACACCTTC
cdr3_aa: CASTGGTTEAIRGYTF

j_call: TRBJ1-3
d_call: TRBD1
v_call: TRBV28
clone_size: -
cdr3_nt: TGTGCCAGCCGGGACAGGAGTGGAAACACCATATATTTT
cdr3_aa: CASRDRSGNTIYF

j_call: TRBJ2-7
d_call: -
v_call: TRBV10-1
clone_size: -
cdr3_nt: TGCGCCAGCAGATGTACAGAATTTCTGTACGAGCAGTACTTC
cdr3_aa: CASRCTEFLYEQYF

j_call: TRBJ2-3
d_call: TRBD1
v_call: TRBV29-1
clone_size: -
cdr3_nt: TGCAGCGGTGGGACAGGGTCAGATACGCAGTATTTT
cdr3_aa: CSGGTGSDTQYF

j_call: TRBJ2-7
d_call: TRBD2
v_call: TRBV18
clone_size: -
cdr3_nt: TGTGCCAGCTCACCGAGACTAGCGGCAAACTACGAGCAGTACTTC
cdr3_aa: CASSPRLAANYEQYF

j_call: TRBJ1-1
d_call: -
v_call: TRBV29-1
clone_size: -
cdr3_nt: TGCAGCGTTGAAGGTGCCGGAAACACTGAAGCTTTCTTT
cdr3_aa: CSVEGAGNTEAFF

j_call: TRBJ2-1
d_call: TRBD1
v_call: TRBV28
clone_size: many
cdr3_nt: TGTGCCAGCAGTTTCCCAGGACAGGGATCAAATGAGCAGTTCTTC
cdr3_aa: CASSFPGQGSNEQFF

j_call: TRBJ2-5
d_call: -
v_call: TRBV11-2
clone_size: many
cdr3_nt: TGTGCCAGCCGGGGAGGCGATGAGACCCAGTACTTC
cdr3_aa: CASRGGDETQYF

j_call: TRBJ2-7
d_call: TRBD2
v_call: TRBV5-1
clone_size: few
cdr3_nt: TGCGCCAGCAGCTTATTGACTAGCGGGAGCGCATGGGACCCGAGCTCCTACGAGCAGTACTTC
cdr3_aa: CASSLLTSGSAWDPSSYEQYF

j_call: TRBJ2-7
d_call: -
v_call: TRBV2
clone_size: many
cdr3_nt: TGTGCCATTAGCAGGGAGGAGGGCGAGCAGTACTTC
cdr3_aa: CAISREEGEQYF

j_call: TRBJ2-7
d_call: TRBD2
v_call: TRBV27
clone_size: few
cdr3_nt: TGTGCCAGCACCACCAGACTAGCGGGTCTCCCCGAGCAGTACTTC
cdr3_aa: CASTTRLAGLPEQYF

j_call: TRBJ2-2
d_call: -
v_call: TRBV7-2
clone_size: -
cdr3_nt: TGTGCCAGCAGCTCCGTTCTAGAGAACACCGGGGAGCTGTTTTTT
cdr3_aa: CASSSVLENTGELFF

j_call: TRBJ2-7
d_call: TRBD2
v_call: TRBV7-2
clone_size: many
cdr3_nt: TGTGCCAGCAACCGCGGGGGAGTTGCAGAGCAGTACTTC
cdr3_aa: CASNRGGVAEQYF

j_call: TRBJ1-2
d_call: -
v_call: TRBV19
clone_size: -
cdr3_nt: TGTGCCAGTAGTATACACAGAGATGGCTACACCTTC
cdr3_aa: CASSIHRDGYTF

j_call: TRBJ2-1
d_call: TRBD2
v_call: TRBV28
clone_size: many
cdr3_nt: TGTGCCTCGGAAGGTGGTAGCGGGGGTAGCTCCTACAATGAGCAGTTCTTC
cdr3_aa: CASEGGSGGSSYNEQFF

j_call: TRBJ2-3
d_call: -
v_call: TRBV20-1
clone_size: many
cdr3_nt: TGCAGTGCTAGTACTGAGCTGCATACGCAGTATTTT
cdr3_aa: CSASTELHTQYF

j_call: TRBJ2-1
d_call: -
v_call: TRBV29-1
clone_size: -
cdr3_nt: TGCAGCGCAGTACTAGAGATGGGTAATGAGCAGTTCTTC
cdr3_aa: CSAVLEMGNEQFF

j_call: TRBJ1-1
d_call: -
v_call: TRBV6-2/TRBV6-3
clone_size: many
cdr3_nt: TGTGCCAGCAGTTACGTCAGGGACACTGAAGCTTTCTTT
cdr3_aa: CASSYVRDTEAFF

j_call: TRBJ2-1
d_call: -
v_call: TRBV12-3/TRBV12-4
clone_size: many
cdr3_nt: TGTGCCAGCAGTTTTATGTTACAGGTAATCTCCTACAATGAGCAGTTCTTC
cdr3_aa: CASSFMLQVISYNEQFF

j_call: TRBJ2-5
d_call: -
v_call: TRBV5-1
clone_size: -
cdr3_nt: TGCGCCAGCAGCTTGATCGGGCTCCAAGAGACCCAGTACTTC
cdr3_aa: CASSLIGLQETQYF

j_call: TRBJ1-1
d_call: TRBD1
v_call: TRBV29-1
clone_size: few
cdr3_nt: TGCAGCGCCCCTCGACAGGGGAACACTGAAGCTTTCTTT
cdr3_aa: CSAPRQGNTEAFF

j_call: TRBJ2-2
d_call: -
v_call: TRBV19
clone_size: few
cdr3_nt: TGTGCCAGTGGGTCGCCGCGTTCCCGGTTGTTTGAGGACACCGGGGAGCTGTTTTTT
cdr3_aa: CASGSPRSRLFEDTGELFF

j_call: TRBJ1-1
d_call: TRBD1
v_call: TRBV7-2
clone_size: few
cdr3_nt: TGTGCCAGCAGCTTCGACAGGGGCTTTGAAGCTTTCTTT
cdr3_aa: CASSFDRGFEAFF

j_call: TRBJ2-2
d_call: TRBD2
v_call: TRBV14
clone_size: -
cdr3_nt: TGTGCCAGCAGCCAAAACCCCACTAGCGTCCAGAGGCACGGGGAGCTGTTTTTT
cdr3_aa: CASSQNPTSVQRHGELFF

j_call: TRBJ1-5
d_call: -
v_call: TRBV6-4
clone_size: -
cdr3_nt: TGTGCCAGCAGCCCAGGGGTGGGACAGCCCCAGCATTTT
cdr3_aa: CASSPGVGQPQHF

j_call: TRBJ2-4
d_call: -
v_call: TRBV15
clone_size: -
cdr3_nt: TGTGCCACTACAAGCCAGACGAGCATTCAGTACTTC
cdr3_aa: CATTSQTSIQYF

j_call: TRBJ2-5
d_call: TRBD2
v_call: TRBV5-6
clone_size: -
cdr3_nt: TGTGCCAGCAGCTATTGGAATAGCGGGAGTCTGGAGACCCAGTACTTC
cdr3_aa: CASSYWNSGSLETQYF

j_call: TRBJ2-7
d_call: -
v_call: TRBV7-2
clone_size: many
cdr3_nt: TGTGCCAGCAGCTTTGCCTACGAGCAGTACTTC
cdr3_aa: CASSFAYEQYF